Included here is one T cell receptor (beta chain) sequence, with context. The antigen is undetermined. TCRdb passed the 5' RACE reads through MiXCR, listing each CDR3 protein once. This table has 450,000 or so distinct CDR3 sequences, 15% to 20% appearing once. The data were taken from a study of T-cell memory formation after mild COVID-19. Study context: Clusters of TCRs were largely donor specific.

Germline V gene lookup returns CDR1 GTSNPN and CDR2 SVGIG (reference sequence). Trimming removed 4 bases from V and 8 bases from J, with 11 bases in between. The length of the CDR3 is 12 residues. Whole-study findings and limits: Researchers found some responding clones in pre-infection memory, a sign that cross-reactive memory joined. Largely, contracting CD4+ clones fell within CM and EM, and contracting CD8+ clones within EMRA.

V is TRBV30 and J is TRBJ1-4; D gene ambiguous. The sequencing input was PBMCs or a T cell subset sorted from them (not recorded which). The clonotype comes from an adult woman who had mild COVID-19 (a few samples of this study predate the infection). Cell type and time point are not known. The CDR3 sequence: CAWNVNREKLFF. In DNA, the CDR3 is TGTGCCTGGAACGTAAATAGGGAAAAACTGTTTTTT.